This is a list of T cell receptor beta chains from one sample in a study of early T cells in non-severe SARS-CoV-2 infection. TCRdb re-analysed the 5' RACE reads in MiXCR, keeping a single row per CDR3 protein. The sample records around 67,000 distinct CDR3 sequences, 9.5% to 13% being singletons. Sequencing was done on a sample of whole blood. Receptor source: an adult who was a healthcare worker with PCR-confirmed SARS-CoV-2 infection or an uninfected control (not recorded which). Both conserved end residues are part of each CDR3. The D gene is left open where the match is weak. The listing skips clone size in some rows; elsewhere it reads once, few, many or a size class.

TRBV7-9,-,many,TRBJ2-7,TGTGCCAGCAGCACACGCGTCAGACAGCCCTACGAGCAGTACTTC,CASSTRVRQPYEQYF
TRBV7-9,-,-,TRBJ2-1,TGTGCCAGCAGCCCCCCAGCGTACTCCTACAATGAGCAGTTCTTC,CASSPPAYSYNEQFF
TRBV18,-,many,TRBJ2-2,TGTGCCAGCTCACCGCCACTAGCCACCGGGGAGCTGTTTTTT,CASSPPLATGELFF
TRBV9,-,many,TRBJ1-1,TGTGCCAGCAGCGTAGAAGGCCATATGTTCTTT,CASSVEGHMFF
TRBV6-5,TRBD2,many,TRBJ2-7,TGTGCCAGCAGTTACTCTAGCGGGAGCCACTACGAGCAGTACTTC,CASSYSSGSHYEQYF
TRBV6-2/TRBV6-3,TRBD2,many,TRBJ2-7,TGTGCCAGCACCCACTCGGCTAGCGGGAGGGACGAGCAGTACTTC,CASTHSASGRDEQYF
TRBV11-2,-,many,TRBJ1-6,TGTGCCAGCAGCTCGCTCTCCGCGAAGAGGGCCTATAATTCACCCCTCCACTTT,CASSSLSAKRAYNSPLHF
TRBV7-2,-,many,TRBJ2-5,TGTGCCAGCAGCCTGGGCCGTTACCAAGAGACCCAGTACTTC,CASSLGRYQETQYF
TRBV5-4,-,many,TRBJ1-2,TGTGCCAGCAGCTTGGATGGGTACCCGGGCTACACCTTC,CASSLDGYPGYTF
TRBV20-1,TRBD2,many,TRBJ2-7,TGCAGTGCTAGACCCGGGACTAGCGGGAGACCCTACGAGCAGTACTTC,CSARPGTSGRPYEQYF
TRBV6-5,TRBD2,-,TRBJ2-2,TGTGCCAGCAGTCCCCGGGAGGGGATCTGGAACACCGGGGAGCTGTTTTTT,CASSPREGIWNTGELFF
TRBV11-3,TRBD2,many,TRBJ2-1,TGTGCCAGCAGCTTAGATAGAATGGTAGTAGCGGGAGATAATGAGCAGTTCTTC,CASSLDRMVVAGDNEQFF
TRBV12-3/TRBV12-4,-,many,TRBJ1-5,TGTGCCAGCAGTTCGACGAGTAGGAGCAATCAGCCCCAGCATTTT,CASSSTSRSNQPQHF
TRBV5-5,-,-,TRBJ2-2,TGTGCCAGCAGCTCGGGACAAAGAAACACCGGGGAGCTGTTTTTT,CASSSGQRNTGELFF
TRBV14,TRBD2,few,TRBJ2-6,TGTGCCAGAATATTAGAGGGACTAGCGGGAGCTGGGGCCAACGTCCTGACTTTC,CARILEGLAGAGANVLTF
TRBV5-1,TRBD1,many,TRBJ2-1,TGCGCCAGCAGCTTTCCCGGGACAGGGGAGGTGCAGTTCTTC,CASSFPGTGEVQFF
TRBV11-2,-,many,TRBJ2-7,TGTGCCTCCCAGCTAGGGGCCGACGAGCAGTACTTC,CASQLGADEQYF
TRBV12-3/TRBV12-4,-,-,TRBJ1-3,TGTGCCAGCAGTTTAGCGGCAGGTCCCAGCTCTGGAAACACCATATATTTT,CASSLAAGPSSGNTIYF
TRBV20-1,-,few,TRBJ2-5,TGCAGTGCTCTCAGCGCAGGAAAGACCCAGTACTTC,CSALSAGKTQYF
TRBV18,TRBD1,few,TRBJ1-3,TGTGCCAGCTCACCACGGAACCAGGCGAGGGACAGCTCTGGAAACACCATATATTTT,CASSPRNQARDSSGNTIYF
TRBV11-2,TRBD2,-,TRBJ2-1,TGTGCCAGCAGCTTCGGGACTAGGAACGGAAATGAGCAGTTCTTC,CASSFGTRNGNEQFF
TRBV5-8,TRBD2,many,TRBJ2-3,TGTGCCAGCAGCTCCCTAGCGGGGAGCACAGATACGCAGTATTTT,CASSSLAGSTDTQYF
TRBV29-1,-,-,TRBJ2-2,TGCAGCGTTGCGGGGACTGCTACCGGGGAGCTGTTTTTT,CSVAGTATGELFF
TRBV7-6,-,-,TRBJ2-2,TGTGCCAGCAGCTTAGGGGGCAGCTTAACCGGGGAGCTGTTTTTT,CASSLGGSLTGELFF
TRBV30,-,few,TRBJ2-1,TGTGCCTGGTCCGAGAAGCTATACAATGAGCAGTTCTTC,CAWSEKLYNEQFF
TRBV20-1,-,many,TRBJ2-7,TGCAGTGCTCTAGTACCCTCCCCGCCCGAGCAGTACTTC,CSALVPSPPEQYF
TRBV19,TRBD1,many,TRBJ2-7,TGTGCCAGTAGTATCGACAGGGTGGGGTACGAGCAGTACTTC,CASSIDRVGYEQYF
TRBV20-1,-,many,TRBJ2-5,TGCAGTGCTAGAGATGTAGCAGCGGCGGAGACCCAGTACTTC,CSARDVAAAETQYF
TRBV6-1,TRBD1,many,TRBJ1-2,TGTGCCAGCAGTGAAACAGGGGACTATGGCTACACCTTC,CASSETGDYGYTF
TRBV2,TRBD1,few,TRBJ2-7,TGTGCCAGCAGTGAGACGGGACAGGGAATCTACGAGCAGTACTTC,CASSETGQGIYEQYF
TRBV10-3,TRBD1,many,TRBJ1-1,TGTGCCATCGGCTTCGAGGGCCGCGCAGGGGGCGGCCGTACTGAAGCTTTCTTT,CAIGFEGRAGGGRTEAFF
TRBV4-1,-,-,TRBJ2-3,TGCGCCAGCAGCCACCATGGGGTGAGCACAGATACGCAGTATTTT,CASSHHGVSTDTQYF
TRBV29-1,-,many,TRBJ2-3,TGCAGCGTTAGAGGACTCCGAGGGGGGGATACGCAGTATTTT,CSVRGLRGGDTQYF
TRBV9,-,few,TRBJ2-7,TGTGCCAGCAGCGTAGACTACGAGCAGTACTTC,CASSVDYEQYF
TRBV5-4,TRBD2,many,TRBJ2-7,TGTGCCAGCAGCTTGGGGCTAGCGGGTTCCGAGCAGTACTTC,CASSLGLAGSEQYF
TRBV6-5,-,many,TRBJ1-1,TGTGCCAGCAGTTACCGTCCGGGACGCGGAGCTTTCTTT,CASSYRPGRGAFF
TRBV5-1,TRBD1,-,TRBJ2-7,TGCGCCAGCAGCTTACAGGGACAGGGGGCCAACGAGCAGTACTTC,CASSLQGQGANEQYF
TRBV7-6,-,many,TRBJ2-7,TGTGCCAGCAGCTTAGCGGACTCGGGCTACGAGCAGTACTTC,CASSLADSGYEQYF
TRBV7-9,TRBD1,many,TRBJ1-4,TGTGCCAGCACCGGACAGGGATATAATGAAAAACTGTTTTTT,CASTGQGYNEKLFF
TRBV11-2,TRBD1,many,TRBJ2-1,TGTGCCAGCAGCCTCCAGGACAGGGACTACAATGAGCAGTTCTTC,CASSLQDRDYNEQFF
TRBV3-1,-,many,TRBJ2-5,TGTGCCAGCAGCCAAGATCCCCTTGGCGCGGGCCAAGAGACCCAGTACTTC,CASSQDPLGAGQETQYF
TRBV4-1,TRBD2,many,TRBJ2-1,TGCGCCAGCAGCCAAGTGGGACTAGCGCTAAATGAGCAGTTCTTC,CASSQVGLALNEQFF